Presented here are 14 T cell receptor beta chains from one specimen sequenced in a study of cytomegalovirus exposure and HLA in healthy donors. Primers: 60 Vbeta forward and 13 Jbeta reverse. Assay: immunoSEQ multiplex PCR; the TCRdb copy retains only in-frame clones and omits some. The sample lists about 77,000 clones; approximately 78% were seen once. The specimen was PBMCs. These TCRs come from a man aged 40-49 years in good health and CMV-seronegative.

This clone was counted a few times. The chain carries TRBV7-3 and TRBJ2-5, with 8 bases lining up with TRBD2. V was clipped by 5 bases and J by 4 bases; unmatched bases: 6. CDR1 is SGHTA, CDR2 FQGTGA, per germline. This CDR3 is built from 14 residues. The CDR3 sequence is CASSIGLAGETQYF. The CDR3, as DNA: TGTGCCAGCAGCATTGGACTAGCTGGAGAGACCCAGTACTTC.

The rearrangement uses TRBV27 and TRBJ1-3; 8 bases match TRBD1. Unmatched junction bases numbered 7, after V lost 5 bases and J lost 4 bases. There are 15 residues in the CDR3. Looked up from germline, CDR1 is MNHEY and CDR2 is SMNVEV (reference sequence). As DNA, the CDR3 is TGTGCCAGCAGTCGGGCAGGGGGCGCCGGAAACACCATATATTTT. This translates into CASSRAGGAGNTIYF.

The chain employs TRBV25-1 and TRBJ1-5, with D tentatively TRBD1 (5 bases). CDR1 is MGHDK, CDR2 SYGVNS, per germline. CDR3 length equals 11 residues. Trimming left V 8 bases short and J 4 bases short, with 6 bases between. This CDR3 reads CASGGNQPQHF. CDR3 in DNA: TGTGCCAGCGGGGGGAATCAGCCCCAGCATTTT.

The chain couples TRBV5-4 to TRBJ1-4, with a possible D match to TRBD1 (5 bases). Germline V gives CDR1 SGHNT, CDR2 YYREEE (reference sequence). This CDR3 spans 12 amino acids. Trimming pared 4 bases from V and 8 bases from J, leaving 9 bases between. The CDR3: CASSPRGEKLFF. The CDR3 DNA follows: TGTGCCAGCAGCCCACGGGGGGAAAAACTGTTTTTT.

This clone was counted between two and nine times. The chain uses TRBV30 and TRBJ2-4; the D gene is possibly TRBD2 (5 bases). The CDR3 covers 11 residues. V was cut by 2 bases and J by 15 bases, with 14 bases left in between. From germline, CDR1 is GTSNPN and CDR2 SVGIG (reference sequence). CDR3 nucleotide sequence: TGTGCCTGGAGTTCACGAGGGCCATCGTACTTC. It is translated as CAWSSRGPSYF.

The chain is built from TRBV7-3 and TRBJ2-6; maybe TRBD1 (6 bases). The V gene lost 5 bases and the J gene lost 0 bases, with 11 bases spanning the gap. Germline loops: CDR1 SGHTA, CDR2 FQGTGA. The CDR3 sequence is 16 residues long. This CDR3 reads CASSGDTSSGANVLTF. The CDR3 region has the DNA TGTGCCAGCAGCGGGGACACCAGCTCTGGGGCCAACGTCCTGACTTTC.

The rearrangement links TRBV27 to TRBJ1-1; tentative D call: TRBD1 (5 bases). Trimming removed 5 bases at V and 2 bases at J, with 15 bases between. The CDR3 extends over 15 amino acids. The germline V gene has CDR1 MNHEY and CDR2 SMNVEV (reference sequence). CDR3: CASSNLAGPNTEAFF. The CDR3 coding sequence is TGTGCCAGCAGTAATCTCGCAGGGCCCAACACTGAAGCTTTCTTT.

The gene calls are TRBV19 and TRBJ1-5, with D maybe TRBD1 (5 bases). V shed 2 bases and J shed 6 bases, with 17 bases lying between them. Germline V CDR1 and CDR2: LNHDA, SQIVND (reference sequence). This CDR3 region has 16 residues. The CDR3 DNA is TGTGCCAGTAGTATACTAAGCCCCGAGCAGGGTCAGCCCCAGCATTTT. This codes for CASSILSPEQGQPQHF.

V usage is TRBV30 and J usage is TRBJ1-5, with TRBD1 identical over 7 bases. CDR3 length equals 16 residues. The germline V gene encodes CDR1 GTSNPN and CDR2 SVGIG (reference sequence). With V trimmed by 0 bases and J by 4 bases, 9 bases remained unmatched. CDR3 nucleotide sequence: TGTGCCTGGAGTGTAAATCAGGGGGGCAAAAATCAGCCCCAGCATTTT. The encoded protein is CAWSVNQGGKNQPQHF.

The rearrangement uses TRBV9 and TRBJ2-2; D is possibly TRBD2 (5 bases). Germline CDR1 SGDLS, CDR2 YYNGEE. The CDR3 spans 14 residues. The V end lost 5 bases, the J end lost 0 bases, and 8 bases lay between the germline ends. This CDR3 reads CASRSGPNTGELFF. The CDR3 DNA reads TGTGCCAGCAGGAGCGGACCGAACACCGGGGAGCTGTTTTTT.

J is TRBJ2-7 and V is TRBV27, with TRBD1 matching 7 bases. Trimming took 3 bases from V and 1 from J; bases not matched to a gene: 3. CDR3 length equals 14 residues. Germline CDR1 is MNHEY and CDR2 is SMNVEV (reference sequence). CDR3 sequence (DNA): TGTGCCAGCAGTTTTCAGGACAGGTCCTACGAGCAGTACTTC. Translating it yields CASSFQDRSYEQYF.

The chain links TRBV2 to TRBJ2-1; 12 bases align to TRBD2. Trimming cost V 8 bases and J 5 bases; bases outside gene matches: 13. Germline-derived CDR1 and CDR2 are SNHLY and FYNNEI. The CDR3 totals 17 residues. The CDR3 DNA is TGTGCCAGCGGCAACGAGGCTAGCGGGGGGGTCCACAATGAGCAGTTCTTC. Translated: CASGNEASGGVHNEQFF.

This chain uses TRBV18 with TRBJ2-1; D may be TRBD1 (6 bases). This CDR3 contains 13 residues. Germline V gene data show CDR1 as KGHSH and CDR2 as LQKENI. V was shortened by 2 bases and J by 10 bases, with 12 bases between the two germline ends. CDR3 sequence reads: CASSPDRQTEQFF. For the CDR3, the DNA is TGTGCCAGCTCACCAGACAGGCAAACGGAGCAGTTCTTC.

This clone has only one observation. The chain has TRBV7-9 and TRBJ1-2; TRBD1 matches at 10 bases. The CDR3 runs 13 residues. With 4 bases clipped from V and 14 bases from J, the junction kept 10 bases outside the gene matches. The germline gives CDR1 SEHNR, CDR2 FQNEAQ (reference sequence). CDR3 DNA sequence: TGTGCCAGCAGCTCGCCGTGGGACAGGGGAGTGACCTTC. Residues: CASSSPWDRGVTF.